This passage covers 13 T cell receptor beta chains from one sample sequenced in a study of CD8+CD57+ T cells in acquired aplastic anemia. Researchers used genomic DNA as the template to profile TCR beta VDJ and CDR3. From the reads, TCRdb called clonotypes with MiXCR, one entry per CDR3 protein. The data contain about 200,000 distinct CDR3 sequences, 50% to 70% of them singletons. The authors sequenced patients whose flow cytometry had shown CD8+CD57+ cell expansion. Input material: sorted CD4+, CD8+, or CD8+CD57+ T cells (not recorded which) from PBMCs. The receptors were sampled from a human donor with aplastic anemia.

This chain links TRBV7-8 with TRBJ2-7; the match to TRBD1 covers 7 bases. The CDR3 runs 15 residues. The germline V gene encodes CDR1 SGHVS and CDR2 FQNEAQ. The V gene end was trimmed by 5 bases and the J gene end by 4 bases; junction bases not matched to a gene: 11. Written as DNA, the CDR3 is TGTGCCAGCAGCGTCGGTGCAGGGGGTACTTACGAGCAGTACTTC. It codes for CASSVGAGGTYEQYF.

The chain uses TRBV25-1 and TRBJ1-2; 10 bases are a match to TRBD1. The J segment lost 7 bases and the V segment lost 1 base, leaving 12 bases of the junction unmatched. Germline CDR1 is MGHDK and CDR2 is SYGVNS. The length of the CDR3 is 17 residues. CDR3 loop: CASSEWRPGQGRSGYTF. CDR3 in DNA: TGTGCCAGCAGTGAATGGAGACCGGGACAGGGGAGGTCTGGCTACACCTTC.

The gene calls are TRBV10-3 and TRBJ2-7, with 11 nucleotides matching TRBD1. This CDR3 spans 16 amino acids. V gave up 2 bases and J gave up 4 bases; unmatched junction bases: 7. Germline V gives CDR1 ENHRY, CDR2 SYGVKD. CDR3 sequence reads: CAISERWDRGGYEQYF. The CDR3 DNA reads TGTGCCATCAGTGAGAGGTGGGACAGGGGGGGGTACGAGCAGTACTTC.

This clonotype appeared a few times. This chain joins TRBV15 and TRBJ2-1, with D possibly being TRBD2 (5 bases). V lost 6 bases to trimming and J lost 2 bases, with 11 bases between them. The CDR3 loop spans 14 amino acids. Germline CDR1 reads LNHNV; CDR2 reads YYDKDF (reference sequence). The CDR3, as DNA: TGTGCCACCAGTATGCGGGCGGCCTACAATGAGCAGTTCTTC. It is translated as CATSMRAAYNEQFF.

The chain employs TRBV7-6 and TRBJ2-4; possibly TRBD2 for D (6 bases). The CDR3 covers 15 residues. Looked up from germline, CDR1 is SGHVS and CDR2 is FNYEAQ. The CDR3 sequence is CAPWGGVHDKNIQYF. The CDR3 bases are TGTGCGCCGTGGGGCGGGGTCCACGACAAAAACATTCAGTACTTC.

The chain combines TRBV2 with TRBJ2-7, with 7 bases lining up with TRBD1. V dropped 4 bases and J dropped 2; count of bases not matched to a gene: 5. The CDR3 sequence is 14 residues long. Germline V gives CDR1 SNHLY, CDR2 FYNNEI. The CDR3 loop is CASSVSGGPYEQYF. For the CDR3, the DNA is TGTGCCAGCAGTGTTTCAGGGGGTCCCTACGAGCAGTACTTC.

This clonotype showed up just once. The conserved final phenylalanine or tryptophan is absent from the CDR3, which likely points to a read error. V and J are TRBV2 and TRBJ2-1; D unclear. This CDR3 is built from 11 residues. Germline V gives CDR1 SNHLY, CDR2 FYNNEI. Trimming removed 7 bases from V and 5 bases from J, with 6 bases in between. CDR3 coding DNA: TGTGCCAGCACCCAGAACAATGAGCAGTTCCTT. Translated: CASTQNNEQFL.

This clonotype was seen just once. DNA of the CDR3: TGTGCCAGCAGTCCTTATTCTGGCGAGACCCAGTACTTC. Translating it yields CASSPYSGETQYF. This sequence joins TRBV2 and TRBJ2-5, with D unresolved. Deletions cut 5 bases from V and 5 bases from J, with 12 bases between. The CDR3 is 13 residues long. From germline, CDR1 is SNHLY and CDR2 FYNNEI.

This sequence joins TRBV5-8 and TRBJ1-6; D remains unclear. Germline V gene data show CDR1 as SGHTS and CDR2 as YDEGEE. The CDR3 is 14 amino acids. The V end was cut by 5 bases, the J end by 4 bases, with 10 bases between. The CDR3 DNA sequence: TGTGCCAGCAGTGCGGGGATATATAATTCACCCCTCCACTTT. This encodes CASSAGIYNSPLHF.

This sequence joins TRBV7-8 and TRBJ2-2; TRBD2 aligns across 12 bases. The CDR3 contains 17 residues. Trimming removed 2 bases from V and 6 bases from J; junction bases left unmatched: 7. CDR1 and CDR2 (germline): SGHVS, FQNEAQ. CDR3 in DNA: TGTGCCAGCAGCTTAAACCTAGCGGGAGGGCCGTCCGGGGAGCTGTTTTTT. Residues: CASSLNLAGGPSGELFF.

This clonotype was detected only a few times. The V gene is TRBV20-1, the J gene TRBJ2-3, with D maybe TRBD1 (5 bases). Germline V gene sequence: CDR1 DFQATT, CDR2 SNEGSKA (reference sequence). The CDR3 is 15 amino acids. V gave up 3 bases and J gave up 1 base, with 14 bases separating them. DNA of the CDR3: TGCAGTGCTAGGGATGGGGCGCTAGGCACAGATACGCAGTATTTT. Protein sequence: CSARDGALGTDTQYF.

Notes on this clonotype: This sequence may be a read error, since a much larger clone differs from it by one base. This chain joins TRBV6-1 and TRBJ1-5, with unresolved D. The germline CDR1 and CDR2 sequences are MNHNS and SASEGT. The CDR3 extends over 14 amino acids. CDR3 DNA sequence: TGTGCCAGCGGTGAGTGGAATAGCAATCAGCCCCAGCATTTT. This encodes CASGEWNSNQPQHF.

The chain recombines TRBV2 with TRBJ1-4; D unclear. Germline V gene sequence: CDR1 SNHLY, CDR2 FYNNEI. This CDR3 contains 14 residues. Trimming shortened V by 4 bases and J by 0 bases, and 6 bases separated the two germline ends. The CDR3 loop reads CASSAFTTNEKLFF. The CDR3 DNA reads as TGTGCCAGCAGTGCCTTTACAACTAATGAAAAACTGTTTTTT.